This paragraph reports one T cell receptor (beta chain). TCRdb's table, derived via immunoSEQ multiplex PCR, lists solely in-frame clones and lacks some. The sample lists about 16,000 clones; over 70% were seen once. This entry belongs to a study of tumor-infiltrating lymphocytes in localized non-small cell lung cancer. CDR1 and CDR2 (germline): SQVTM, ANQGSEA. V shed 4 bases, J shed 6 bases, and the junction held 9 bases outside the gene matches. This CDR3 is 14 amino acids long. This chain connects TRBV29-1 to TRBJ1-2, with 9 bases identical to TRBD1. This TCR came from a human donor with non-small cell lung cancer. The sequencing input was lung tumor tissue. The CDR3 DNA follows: TGCAGCGTTGGCTCACAGGGGGCAGTTGATGGCTACACCTTC. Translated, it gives CSVGSQGAVDGYTF.